Listed below are T cell receptor beta chains from one sample, sequenced in a study of CD8 T cells in Susac syndrome. MiXCR, run by TCRdb on the immunoSEQ multiplex PCR reads, gives a single entry per CDR3 protein. The data show fewer than 150,000 distinct CDR3 sequences, approximately 95% seen once. The sequenced sample consisted of CD8+ T cells from PBMCs. All receptors come from a human donor in good health. Both conserved end residues are part of each CDR3. Clone size is shown for a subset of rows, as once, few, many or a class of expanded clone.

V	J	size	CDR3
TRBV20-1	TRBJ2-2	once	CSARDLGLAGETGELFF
TRBV12-3/TRBV12-4	TRBJ1-1	.	CASSLVLDGNTEAFF
TRBV20-1	TRBJ2-3	.	CSARPVSTDTQYF
TRBV28	TRBJ2-7	.	CASSFPGHFYEQYF
TRBV4-3	TRBJ1-5	.	CASSQTGAGDQPQHF
TRBV7-9	TRBJ2-5	.	CASFSGSGETQYF
TRBV29-1	TRBJ2-7	.	CSAIASFPYEQYF
TRBV15	TRBJ1-1	.	CATSPGNVDEAFF
TRBV5-6	TRBJ2-5	.	CASSLWREEYQETQYF
TRBV27	TRBJ1-5	.	CASSAGGYQPQHF